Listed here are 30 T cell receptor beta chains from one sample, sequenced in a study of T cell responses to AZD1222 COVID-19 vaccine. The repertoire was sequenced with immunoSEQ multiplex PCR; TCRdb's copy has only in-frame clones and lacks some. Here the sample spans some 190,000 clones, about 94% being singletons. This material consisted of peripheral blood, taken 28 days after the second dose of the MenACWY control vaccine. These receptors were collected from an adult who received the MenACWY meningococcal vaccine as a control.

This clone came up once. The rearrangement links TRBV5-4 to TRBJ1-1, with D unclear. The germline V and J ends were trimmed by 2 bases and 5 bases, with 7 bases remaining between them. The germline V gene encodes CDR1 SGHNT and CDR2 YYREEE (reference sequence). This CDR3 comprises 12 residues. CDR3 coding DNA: TGTGCCAGCAGCTTTGGTCGGACTGAAGCTTTCTTT. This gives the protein CASSFGRTEAFF.

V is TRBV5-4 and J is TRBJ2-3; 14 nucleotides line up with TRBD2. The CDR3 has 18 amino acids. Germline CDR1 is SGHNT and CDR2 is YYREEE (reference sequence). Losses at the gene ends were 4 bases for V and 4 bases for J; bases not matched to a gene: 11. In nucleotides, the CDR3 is TGTGCCAGCAGCGCAGGGACTAGCGGGAGTCTGTTCGCAGATACGCAGTATTTT. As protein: CASSAGTSGSLFADTQYF.

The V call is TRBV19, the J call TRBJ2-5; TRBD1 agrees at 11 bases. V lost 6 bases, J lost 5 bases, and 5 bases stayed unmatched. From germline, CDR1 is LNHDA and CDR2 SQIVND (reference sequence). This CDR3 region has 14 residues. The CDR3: CASSPGTGGETQYF. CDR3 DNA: TGTGCCAGTAGCCCCGGGACAGGGGGGGAGACCCAGTACTTC. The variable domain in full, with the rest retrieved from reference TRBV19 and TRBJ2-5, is DGGITQSPKYLFRKEGQNVTLSCEQNLNHDAMYWYRQDPGQGLRLIYYSQIVNDFQKGDIAEGYSVSREKKESFPLTVTSAQKNPTAFYLCASSPGTGGETQYFGPGTRLLVL.

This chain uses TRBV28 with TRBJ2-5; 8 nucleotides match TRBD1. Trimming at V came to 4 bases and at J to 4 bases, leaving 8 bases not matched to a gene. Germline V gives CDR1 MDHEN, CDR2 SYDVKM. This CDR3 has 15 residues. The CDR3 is CASSSTRGRGETQYF. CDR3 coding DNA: TGTGCCAGCAGTTCCACCAGGGGGCGAGGAGAGACCCAGTACTTC.

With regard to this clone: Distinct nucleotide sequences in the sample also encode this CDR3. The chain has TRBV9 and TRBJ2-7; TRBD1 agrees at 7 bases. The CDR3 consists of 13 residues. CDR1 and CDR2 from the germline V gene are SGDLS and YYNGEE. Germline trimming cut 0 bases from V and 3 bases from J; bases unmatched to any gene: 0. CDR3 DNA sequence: TGTGCCAGCAGCGTAGGGGACAGCTACGAGCAGTACTTC. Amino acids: CASSVGDSYEQYF.

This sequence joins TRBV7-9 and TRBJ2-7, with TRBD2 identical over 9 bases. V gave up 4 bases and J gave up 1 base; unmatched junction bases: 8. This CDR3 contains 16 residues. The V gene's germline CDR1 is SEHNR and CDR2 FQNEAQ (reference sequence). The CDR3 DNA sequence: TGTGCCAGCAGCTCCGTTCTAGCGGGGAGGTCCTACGAGCAGTACTTC. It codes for CASSSVLAGRSYEQYF.

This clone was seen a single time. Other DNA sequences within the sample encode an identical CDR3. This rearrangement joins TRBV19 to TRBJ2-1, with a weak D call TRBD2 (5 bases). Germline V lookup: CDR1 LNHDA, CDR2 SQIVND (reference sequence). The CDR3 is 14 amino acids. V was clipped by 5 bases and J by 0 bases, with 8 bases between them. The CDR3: CASSRLSSYNEQFF. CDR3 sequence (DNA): TGTGCCAGTAGTCGACTAAGCTCCTACAATGAGCAGTTCTTC.

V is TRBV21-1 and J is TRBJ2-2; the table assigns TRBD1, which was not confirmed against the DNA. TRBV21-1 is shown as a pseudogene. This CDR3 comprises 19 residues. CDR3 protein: CASSKVLTGGGCNTGELFF. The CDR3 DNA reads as TGTGCCAGCAGCAAAGTCCTAACAGGGGGCGGTTGTAACACCGGGGAGCTGTTTTTT.

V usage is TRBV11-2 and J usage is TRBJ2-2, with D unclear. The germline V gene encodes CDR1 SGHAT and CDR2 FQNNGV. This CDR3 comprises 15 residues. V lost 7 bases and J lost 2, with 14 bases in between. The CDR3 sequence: CASTPWADNTGELFF. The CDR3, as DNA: TGTGCCAGCACCCCCTGGGCGGATAACACCGGGGAGCTGTTTTTT.

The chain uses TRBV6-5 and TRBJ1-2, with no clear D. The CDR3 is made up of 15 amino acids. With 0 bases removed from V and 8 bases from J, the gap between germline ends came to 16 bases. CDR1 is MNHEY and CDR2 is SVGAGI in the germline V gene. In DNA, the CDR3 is TGTGCCAGCAGTTACTCGGCGGACGGCGGCTTCGGCTACACCTTC. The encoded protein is CASSYSADGGFGYTF.

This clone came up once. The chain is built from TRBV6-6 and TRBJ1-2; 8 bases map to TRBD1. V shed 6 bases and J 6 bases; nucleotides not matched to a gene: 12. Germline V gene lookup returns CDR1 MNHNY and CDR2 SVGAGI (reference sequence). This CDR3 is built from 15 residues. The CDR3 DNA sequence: TGTGCCAGCAGGACCCCGGACAGGGAAGTAGATGGCTACACCTTC. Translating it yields CASRTPDREVDGYTF.

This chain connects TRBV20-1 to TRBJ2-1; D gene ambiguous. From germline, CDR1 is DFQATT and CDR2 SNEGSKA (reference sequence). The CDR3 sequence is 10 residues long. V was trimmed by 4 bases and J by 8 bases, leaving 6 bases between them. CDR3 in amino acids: CSAKSDEQFF. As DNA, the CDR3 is TGCAGTGCTAAGTCCGATGAGCAGTTCTTC.

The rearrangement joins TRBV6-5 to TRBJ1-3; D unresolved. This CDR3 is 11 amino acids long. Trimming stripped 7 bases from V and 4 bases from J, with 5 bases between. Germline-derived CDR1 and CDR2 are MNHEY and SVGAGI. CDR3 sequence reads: CASTAGNTIYF. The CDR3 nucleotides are TGTGCCAGCACCGCCGGAAACACCATATATTTT.

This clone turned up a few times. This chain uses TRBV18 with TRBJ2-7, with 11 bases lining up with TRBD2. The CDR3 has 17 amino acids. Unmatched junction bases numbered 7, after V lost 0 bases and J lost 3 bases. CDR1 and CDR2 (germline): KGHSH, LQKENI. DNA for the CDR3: TGTGCCAGCTCACCACCGTCTCTAGCGGGAGGATTCTACGAGCAGTACTTC. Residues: CASSPPSLAGGFYEQYF.

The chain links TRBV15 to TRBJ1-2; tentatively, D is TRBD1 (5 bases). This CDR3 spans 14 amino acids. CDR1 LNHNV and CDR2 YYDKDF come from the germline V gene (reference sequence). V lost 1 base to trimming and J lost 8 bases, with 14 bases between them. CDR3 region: CATSRVGGTGGYTF. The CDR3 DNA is TGTGCCACCAGCAGAGTGGGAGGGACGGGCGGCTACACCTTC.

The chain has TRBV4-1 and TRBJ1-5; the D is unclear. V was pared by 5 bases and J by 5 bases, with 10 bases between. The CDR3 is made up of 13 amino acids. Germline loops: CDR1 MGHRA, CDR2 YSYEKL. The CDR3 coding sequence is TGCGCCAGCAGCTCGGACGGTGATCAGCCCCAGCATTTT. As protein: CASSSDGDQPQHF.

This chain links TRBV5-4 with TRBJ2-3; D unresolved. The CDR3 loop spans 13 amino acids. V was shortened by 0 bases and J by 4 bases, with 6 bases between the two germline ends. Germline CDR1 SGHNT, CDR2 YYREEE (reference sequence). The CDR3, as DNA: TGTGCCAGCAGCTTGGTTGGGCCAGATACGCAGTATTTT. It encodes CASSLVGPDTQYF.

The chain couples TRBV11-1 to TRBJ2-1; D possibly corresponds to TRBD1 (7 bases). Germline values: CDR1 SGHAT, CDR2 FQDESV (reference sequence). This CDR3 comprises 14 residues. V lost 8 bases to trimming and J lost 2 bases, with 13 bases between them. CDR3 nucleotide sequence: TGTGCCAGCCGGGCCAGGGGGGCCTACAATGAGCAGTTCTTC. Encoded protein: CASRARGAYNEQFF.

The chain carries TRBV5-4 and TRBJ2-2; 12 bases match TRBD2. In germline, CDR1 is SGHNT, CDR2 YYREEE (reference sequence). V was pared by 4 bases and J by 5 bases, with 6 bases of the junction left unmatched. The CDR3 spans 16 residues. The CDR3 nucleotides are TGTGCCAGCAGCAGATCGGGACTAGCGGGTACCGGGGAGCTGTTTTTT. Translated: CASSRSGLAGTGELFF.

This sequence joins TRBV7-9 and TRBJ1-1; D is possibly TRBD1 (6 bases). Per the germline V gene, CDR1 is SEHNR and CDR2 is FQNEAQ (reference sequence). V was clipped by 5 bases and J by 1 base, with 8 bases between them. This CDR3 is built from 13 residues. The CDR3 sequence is CASSPTGNTEAFF. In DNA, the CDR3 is TGTGCCAGCAGCCCGACAGGGAACACTGAAGCTTTCTTT.

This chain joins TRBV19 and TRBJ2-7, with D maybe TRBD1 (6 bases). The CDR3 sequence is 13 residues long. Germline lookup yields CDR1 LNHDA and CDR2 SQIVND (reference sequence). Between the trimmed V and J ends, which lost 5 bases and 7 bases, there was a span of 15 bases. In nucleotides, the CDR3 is TGTGCCAGTAGTCCCACTACAGGGTTGGAGCAGTACTTC. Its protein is CASSPTTGLEQYF.

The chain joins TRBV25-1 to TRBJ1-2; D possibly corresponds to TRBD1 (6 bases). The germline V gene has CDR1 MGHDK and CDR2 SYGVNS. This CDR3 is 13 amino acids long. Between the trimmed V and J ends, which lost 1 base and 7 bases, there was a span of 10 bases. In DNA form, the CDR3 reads TGTGCCAGCAGTGAATTGGGGGGGGCTGGCTACACCTTC. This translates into CASSELGGAGYTF.

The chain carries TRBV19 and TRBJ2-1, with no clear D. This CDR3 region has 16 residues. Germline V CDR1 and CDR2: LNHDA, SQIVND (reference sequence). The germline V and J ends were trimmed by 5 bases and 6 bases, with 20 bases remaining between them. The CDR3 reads CASSPRFFGSTNEQFF. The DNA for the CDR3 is TGTGCCAGTAGTCCACGTTTCTTCGGGTCCACCAATGAGCAGTTCTTC.

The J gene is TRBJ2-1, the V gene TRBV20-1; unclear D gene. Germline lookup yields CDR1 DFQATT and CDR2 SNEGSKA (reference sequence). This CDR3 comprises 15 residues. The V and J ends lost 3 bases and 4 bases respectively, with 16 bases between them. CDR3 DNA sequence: TGCAGTGCTAGTAGTCGTCTTACAGAGTACAATGAGCAGTTCTTC. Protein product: CSASSRLTEYNEQFF.

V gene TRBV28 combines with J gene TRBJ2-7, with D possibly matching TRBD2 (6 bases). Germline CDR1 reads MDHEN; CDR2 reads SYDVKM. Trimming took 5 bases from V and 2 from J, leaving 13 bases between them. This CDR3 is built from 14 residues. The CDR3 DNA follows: TGTGCCAGCAGTATCTGGGGGGTCCCCTACGAGCAGTACTTC. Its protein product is CASSIWGVPYEQYF.

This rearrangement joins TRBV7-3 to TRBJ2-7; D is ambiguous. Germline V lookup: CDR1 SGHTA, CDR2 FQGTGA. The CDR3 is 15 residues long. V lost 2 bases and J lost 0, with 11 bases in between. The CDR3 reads CASSLSDVSSYEQYF. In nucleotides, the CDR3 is TGTGCCAGCAGCTTATCGGACGTGAGCTCCTACGAGCAGTACTTC.

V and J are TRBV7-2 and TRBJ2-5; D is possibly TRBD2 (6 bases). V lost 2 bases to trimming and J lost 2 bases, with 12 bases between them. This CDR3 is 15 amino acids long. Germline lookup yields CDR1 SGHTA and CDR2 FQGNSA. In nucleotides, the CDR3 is TGTGCCAGCAGCTTAATGAGAGGGAGGCAAGAGACCCAGTACTTC. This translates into CASSLMRGRQETQYF. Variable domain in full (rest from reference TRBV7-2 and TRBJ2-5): GAGVSQSPSNKVTEKGKDVELRCDPISGHTALYWYRQSLGQGLEFLIYFQGNSAPDKSGLPSDRFSAERTGGSVSTLTIQRTQQEDSAVYLCASSLMRGRQETQYFGPGTRLLVL.

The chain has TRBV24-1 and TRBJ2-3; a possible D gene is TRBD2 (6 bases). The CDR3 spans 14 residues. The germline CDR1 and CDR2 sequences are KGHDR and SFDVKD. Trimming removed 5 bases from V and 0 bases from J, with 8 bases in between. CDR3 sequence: CATSVGTSTDTQYF. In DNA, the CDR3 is TGTGCCACCAGTGTAGGGACTAGCACAGATACGCAGTATTTT.

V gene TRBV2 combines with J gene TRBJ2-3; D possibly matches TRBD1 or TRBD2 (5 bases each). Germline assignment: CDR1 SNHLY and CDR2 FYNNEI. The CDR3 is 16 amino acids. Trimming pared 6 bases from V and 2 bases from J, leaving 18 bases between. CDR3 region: CASSTPEGQDTDTQYF. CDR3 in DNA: TGTGCCAGCAGCACCCCCGAGGGGCAGGACACAGATACGCAGTATTTT.

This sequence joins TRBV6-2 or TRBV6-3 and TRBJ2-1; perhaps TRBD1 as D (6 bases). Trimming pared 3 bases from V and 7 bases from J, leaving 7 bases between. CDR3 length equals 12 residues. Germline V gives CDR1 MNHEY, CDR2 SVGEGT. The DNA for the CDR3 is TGTGCCAGCAGTTATCAGGGGAATGAGCAGTTCTTC. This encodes CASSYQGNEQFF.